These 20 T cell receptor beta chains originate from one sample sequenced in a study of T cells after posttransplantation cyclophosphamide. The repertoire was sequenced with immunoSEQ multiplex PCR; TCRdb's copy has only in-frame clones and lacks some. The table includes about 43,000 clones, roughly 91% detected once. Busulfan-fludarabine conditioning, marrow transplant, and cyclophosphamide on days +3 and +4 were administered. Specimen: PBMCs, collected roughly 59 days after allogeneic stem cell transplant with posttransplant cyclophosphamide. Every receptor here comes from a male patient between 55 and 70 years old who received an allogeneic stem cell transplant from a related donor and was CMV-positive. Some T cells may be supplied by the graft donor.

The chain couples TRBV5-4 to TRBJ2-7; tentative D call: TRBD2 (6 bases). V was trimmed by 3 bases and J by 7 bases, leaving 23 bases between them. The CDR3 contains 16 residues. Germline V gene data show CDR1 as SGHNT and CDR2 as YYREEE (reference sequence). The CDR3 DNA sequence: TGTGCCAGCAGCTCCCCGGAGGGTATGACCCGATGGGAGCAGTACTTC. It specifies CASSSPEGMTRWEQYF.

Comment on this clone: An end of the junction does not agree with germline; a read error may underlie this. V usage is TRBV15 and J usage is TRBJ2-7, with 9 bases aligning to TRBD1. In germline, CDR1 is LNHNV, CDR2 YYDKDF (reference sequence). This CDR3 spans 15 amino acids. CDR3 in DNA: TGTGCCACCAGCAGAGCCGGGACAGGGTACTACGAGCAGTGCTTC. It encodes CATSRAGTGYYEQCF.

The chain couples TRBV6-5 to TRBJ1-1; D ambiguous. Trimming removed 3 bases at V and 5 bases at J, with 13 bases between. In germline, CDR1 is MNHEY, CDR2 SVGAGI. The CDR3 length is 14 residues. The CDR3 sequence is CASSYFGSGTEAFF. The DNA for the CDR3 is TGTGCCAGCAGTTATTTTGGCTCGGGGACTGAAGCTTTCTTT.

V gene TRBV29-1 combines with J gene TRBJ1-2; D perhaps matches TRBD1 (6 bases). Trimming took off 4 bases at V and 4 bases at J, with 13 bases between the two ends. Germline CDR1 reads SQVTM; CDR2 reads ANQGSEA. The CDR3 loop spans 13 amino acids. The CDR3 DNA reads TGCAGCGTTGGGGTAGGGGGGGGCTATGGCTACACCTTC. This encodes CSVGVGGGYGYTF.

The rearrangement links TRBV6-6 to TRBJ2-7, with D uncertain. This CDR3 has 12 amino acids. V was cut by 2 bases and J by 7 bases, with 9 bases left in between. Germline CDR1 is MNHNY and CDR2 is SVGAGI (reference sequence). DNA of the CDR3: TGTGCCAGCAGTTACGGATACGGGGAGCAGTACTTC. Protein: CASSYGYGEQYF.

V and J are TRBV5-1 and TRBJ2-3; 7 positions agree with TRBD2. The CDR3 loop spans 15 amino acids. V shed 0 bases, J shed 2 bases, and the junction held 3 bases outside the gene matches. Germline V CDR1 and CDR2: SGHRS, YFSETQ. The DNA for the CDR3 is TGCGCCAGCAGCTTGGCAGGGAGGGTCACAGATACGCAGTATTTT. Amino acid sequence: CASSLAGRVTDTQYF.

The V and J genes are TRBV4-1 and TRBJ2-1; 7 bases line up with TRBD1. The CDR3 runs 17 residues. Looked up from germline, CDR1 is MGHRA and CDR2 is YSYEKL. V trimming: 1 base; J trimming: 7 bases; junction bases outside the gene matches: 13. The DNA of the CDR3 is TGCGCCAGCAGCCAAGGACTACAGGGGCCACTCGGAAATGAGCAGTTCTTC. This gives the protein CASSQGLQGPLGNEQFF.

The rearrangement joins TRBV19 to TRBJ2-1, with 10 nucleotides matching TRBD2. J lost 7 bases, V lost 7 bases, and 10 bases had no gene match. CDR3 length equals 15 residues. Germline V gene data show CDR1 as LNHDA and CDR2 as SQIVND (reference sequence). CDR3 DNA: TGTGCCAGTACCTTTAGCGGGGGGCCAGGTAATGAGCAGTTCTTC. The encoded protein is CASTFSGGPGNEQFF.

CDR3 nucleotides: TGTGCCAGTAGTACCACAGGGACAAACAATGAAAAACTGTTTTTT. This codes for CASSTTGTNNEKLFF. V usage is TRBV19 and J usage is TRBJ1-4, with D possibly matching TRBD1 (6 bases). The CDR3 length is 15 residues. Trimming cost V 4 bases and J 5 bases, with 14 bases left between them. Germline loops: CDR1 LNHDA, CDR2 SQIVND (reference sequence). Combining the CDR3 with reference TRBV19 and TRBJ1-4 gives the whole variable domain DGGITQSPKYLFRKEGQNVTLSCEQNLNHDAMYWYRQDPGQGLRLIYYSQIVNDFQKGDIAEGYSVSREKKESFPLTVTSAQKNPTAFYLCASSTTGTNNEKLFFGSGTQLSVL.

CDR3 sequence: CASSPRTSSYNEQFF. The CDR3 DNA is TGTGCCAGCAGCCCGAGGACTAGCTCCTACAATGAGCAGTTCTTC. J is TRBJ2-1 and V is TRBV27; 7 positions agree with TRBD2. Germline values: CDR1 MNHEY, CDR2 SMNVEV (reference sequence). Unmatched junction bases numbered 5, after V lost 6 bases and J lost 0 bases. There are 15 residues in the CDR3.

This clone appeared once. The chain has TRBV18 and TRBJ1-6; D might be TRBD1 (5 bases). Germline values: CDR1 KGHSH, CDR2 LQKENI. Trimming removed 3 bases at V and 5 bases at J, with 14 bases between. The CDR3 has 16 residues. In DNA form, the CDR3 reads TGTGCCAGCTCACCCTCCGGTTGGGGGGATAATTCACCCCTCCACTTT. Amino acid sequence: CASSPSGWGDNSPLHF.

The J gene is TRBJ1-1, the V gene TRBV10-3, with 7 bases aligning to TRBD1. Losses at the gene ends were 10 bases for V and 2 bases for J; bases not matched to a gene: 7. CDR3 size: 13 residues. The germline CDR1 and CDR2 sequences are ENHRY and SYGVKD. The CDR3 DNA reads TGTGCCACCATCCGACAGGGTAACACTGAAGCTTTCTTT. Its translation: CATIRQGNTEAFF.

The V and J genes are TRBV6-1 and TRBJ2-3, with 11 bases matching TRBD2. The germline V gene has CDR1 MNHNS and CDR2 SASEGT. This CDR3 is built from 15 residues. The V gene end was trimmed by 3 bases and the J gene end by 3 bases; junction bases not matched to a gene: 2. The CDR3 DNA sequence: TGTGCCAGCAGTGATAGCGGGGGGGCAACAGATACGCAGTATTTT. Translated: CASSDSGGATDTQYF.

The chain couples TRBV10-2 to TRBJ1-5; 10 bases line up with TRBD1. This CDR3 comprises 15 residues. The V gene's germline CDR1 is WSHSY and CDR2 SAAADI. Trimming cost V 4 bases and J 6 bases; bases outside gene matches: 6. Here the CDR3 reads CASSGGQGGSQPQHF. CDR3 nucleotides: TGCGCCAGCAGTGGTGGACAGGGGGGCAGTCAGCCCCAGCATTTT.

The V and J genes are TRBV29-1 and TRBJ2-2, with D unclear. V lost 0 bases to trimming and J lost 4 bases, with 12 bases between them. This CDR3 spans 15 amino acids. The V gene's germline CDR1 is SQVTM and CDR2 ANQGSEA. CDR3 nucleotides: TGCAGCGTTGAAGATCCCGGTCTTGGCACCGGGGAGCTGTTTTTT. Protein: CSVEDPGLGTGELFF.

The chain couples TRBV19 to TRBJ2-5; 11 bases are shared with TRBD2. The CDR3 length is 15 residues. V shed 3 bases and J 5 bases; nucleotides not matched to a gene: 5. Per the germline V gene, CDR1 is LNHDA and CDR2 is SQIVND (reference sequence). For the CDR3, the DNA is TGTGCCAGTAGTATTGTGGCTAGCGGGGGGGAGACCCAGTACTTC. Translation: CASSIVASGGETQYF.

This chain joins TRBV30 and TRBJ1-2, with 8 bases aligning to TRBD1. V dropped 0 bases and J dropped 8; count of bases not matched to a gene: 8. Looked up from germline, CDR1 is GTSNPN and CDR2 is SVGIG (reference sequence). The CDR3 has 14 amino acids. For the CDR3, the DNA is TGTGCCTGGAGTGTACCGGACAGGGTAATAGGCTACACCTTC. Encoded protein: CAWSVPDRVIGYTF.

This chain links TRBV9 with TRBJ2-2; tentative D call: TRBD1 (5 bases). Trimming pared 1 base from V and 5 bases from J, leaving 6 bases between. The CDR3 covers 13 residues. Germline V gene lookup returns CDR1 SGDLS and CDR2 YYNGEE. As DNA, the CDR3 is TGTGCCAGCAGCGTACCAGGGACCGGGGAGCTGTTTTTT. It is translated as CASSVPGTGELFF.

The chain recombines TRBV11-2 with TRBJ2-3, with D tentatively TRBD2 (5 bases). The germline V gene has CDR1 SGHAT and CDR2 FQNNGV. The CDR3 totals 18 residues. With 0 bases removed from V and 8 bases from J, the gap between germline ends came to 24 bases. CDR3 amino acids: CASSLDRVSTLMAGTQYF. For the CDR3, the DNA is TGTGCCAGCAGCTTAGATCGAGTAAGCACCCTCATGGCGGGTACGCAGTATTTT.

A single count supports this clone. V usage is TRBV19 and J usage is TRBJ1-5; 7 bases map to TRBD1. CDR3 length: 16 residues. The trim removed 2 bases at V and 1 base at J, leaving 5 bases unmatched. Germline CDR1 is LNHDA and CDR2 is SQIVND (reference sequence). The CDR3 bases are TGTGCCAGTAGTATAATGCAGGGGGTGAGCAATCAGCCCCAGCATTTT. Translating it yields CASSIMQGVSNQPQHF.